The sequence of this TCR beta chain was determined in a study of blood T cell repertoires in COVID-19. Looking at the study overall: The samples span acute and convalescent COVID-19 from the United States, Italy and Spain. PBMCs, B-cell-depleted T cells, or T cells provided the cDNA or gDNA that made up the material.

The V gene lost 5 bases and the J gene lost 4 bases, with 17 bases spanning the gap. The CDR3 runs to 15 residues. Germline assignment: CDR1 LNHDA and CDR2 SQIVND (reference sequence). Authors' methods: It was from reference gene primer amplification that nucleated cell counts were estimated. Clones were sequenced by immunoSEQ multiplex PCR, and TCRdb holds only the in-frame ones, with some missing. From that table come the V and J calls and clone size; the DNA was used to work out D and trimming. This sample has 65,000 to 95,000 clones, with about 78% found just once. This chain links TRBV19 with TRBJ1-1; a possible D gene is TRBD1 (5 bases). What was sequenced was peripheral blood. The receptor's source is a human donor in a cohort sampled during active COVID-19. The CDR3 is CASSHKRGGGTEAFF. CDR3 DNA sequence: TGTGCCAGTAGTCACAAGAGGGGCGGGGGCACTGAAGCTTTCTTT.